This T cell receptor (beta chain) comes out of a study of metastatic and nonmetastatic thyroid tumors. At the level of the study: Repertoire data that came from the blood and tumor or nodule tissue of malignant and benign thyroid patients were compared. Whole-study findings and limits: Patients with malignant thyroid tumors reportedly had significantly higher TCR beta diversity than those with benign nodules, in blood and tumor.

Treatment of any kind had been given to no patient before thyroid surgery. There are 14 residues in the CDR3. The V gene's germline CDR1 is MNHNS and CDR2 SASEGT. Original data processing: Construction of a distant-metastasis classifier for papillary thyroid cancer relied on CDR3 differences across clinicopathological groups. TCRdb re-called clones from the PCR reads using MiXCR. TCRdb's processing, not the authors', yielded these V and J calls. The sample records tens of thousands of clones, under 25% being singletons. This clone was found a few times. Its target is unknown. At one boundary the junction diverges from the germline segment, which might be a read error.

This TCR was sampled from a female donor with papillary thyroid cancer or a benign thyroid nodule (not recorded which). Some clones in this sample may be carry-over from other donors' samples. Sample: blood. This rearrangement joins TRBV6-1 to TRBJ2-3, with no clear D. DNA for the CDR3: TGTGCCAGCAGTGAAGTGACCCGATTAGATACTCAGTATTTT. The encoded protein is CASSEVTRLDTQYF.